In this sample, the clone carrying this T cell receptor beta chain turned up once. Its specificity is unknown. With 1 base clipped from V and 0 bases from J, the junction kept 12 bases outside the gene matches. CDR3 length equals 18 residues. Germline V gene data show CDR1 as SGHRS and CDR2 as YFSETQ. The sample belongs to a study of cytomegalovirus exposure and HLA in healthy donors. The study's findings and limits: A few chains linked to CMV were shown in vitro to be specific for CMV antigens.

Repertoires were generated with immunoSEQ multiplex PCR, while TCRdb's copy carries only in-frame clones and drops some. The table shows 90,000 to 150,000 clones, with 85% to 90% occurring only once. Specimen: PBMCs. The receptor comes from a woman between 18 and 29 years old in good health and CMV-seropositive. The chain combines TRBV5-1 with TRBJ1-2; 7 nucleotides agree with TRBD1. CDR3 region: CASSLLGRRTGPNYGYTF. CDR3 DNA sequence: TGCGCCAGCAGCTTGTTGGGTAGAAGGACAGGTCCTAACTATGGCTACACCTTC.